Below, 24 T cell receptor beta chains from the same sample are listed, as sequenced in a study of T-cell reconstitution after alpha-beta-depleted transplantation in children. Unique molecular identifiers were used to barcode this TCRbeta library. TCRdb re-called the PCR reads through MiXCR, storing one row per CDR3 protein. The sample has about 1,000,000 distinct CDR3 sequences; about 29% are singletons. This specimen was PBMCs, mostly from graft donor cells, taken 360 days after TCRalphabeta/CD19-depleted stem cell transplant. These receptors were taken from a boy under two years old who had a stem cell transplant for SCID, so the T cells may come from the graft donor.

This clonotype was detected only a few times. This chain joins TRBV5-1 and TRBJ1-3; D perhaps matches TRBD1 (5 bases). CDR1 and CDR2 from the germline V gene are SGHRS and YFSETQ. This CDR3 has 15 residues. Trimming removed 6 bases from V and 2 bases from J, with 15 bases in between. The CDR3 nucleotides read TGCGCCAGCAACATGAGGGGAGTGACTGGAAACACCATATATTTT. Translating it yields CASNMRGVTGNTIYF. Combining the CDR3 with reference TRBV5-1 and TRBJ1-3 gives the whole variable domain KAGVTQTPRYLIKTRGQQVTLSCSPISGHRSVSWYQQTPGQGLQFLFEYFSETQRNKGNFPGRFSGRQFSNSRSEMNVSTLELGDSALYLCASNMRGVTGNTIYFGEGSWLTVV.

CDR3 nucleotides: TGTGCCAGCAGTACCGGACAACCGGCAAACACTGAAGCTTTCTTT. Translating gives CASSTGQPANTEAFF. The V and J genes are TRBV28 and TRBJ1-1, with D possibly matching TRBD1 (5 bases). The length of the CDR3 is 15 residues. Germline loops: CDR1 MDHEN, CDR2 SYDVKM. V shed 5 bases and J shed 2 bases, with 15 bases lying between them.

The table lists this clonotype with a few counts. The rearrangement links TRBV12-3 or TRBV12-4 to TRBJ2-7; D remains unclear. Trimming took off 2 bases at V and 7 bases at J, with 9 bases between the two ends. The CDR3 covers 12 residues. The CDR3 bases are TGTGCCAGCAGTTTACCCGGGCTGGAGCAGTACTTC. This codes for CASSLPGLEQYF.

This clonotype was recorded a few times. The genes are TRBV18 and TRBJ1-2, with D hard to call. The V and J ends lost 1 base and 3 bases respectively, with 9 bases between them. The CDR3 sequence is 14 residues long. Germline assignment: CDR1 KGHSH and CDR2 LQKENI. This CDR3 is CASSPQRVDYGYTF. The DNA for the CDR3 is TGTGCCAGCTCACCACAACGGGTCGACTATGGCTACACCTTC.

The CDR3: CASSGGLANGQETQYF. The CDR3 nucleotides read TGCGCCAGCAGCGGGGGACTAGCTAATGGCCAAGAGACCCAGTACTTC. The chain has TRBV5-1 and TRBJ2-5; 9 bases map to TRBD2. The CDR3 runs 16 residues. Germline assignment: CDR1 SGHRS and CDR2 YFSETQ. J gave up 1 base and V 4 bases, and 8 bases lay outside the gene matches.

This sequence joins TRBV4-2 and TRBJ2-7, with 9 bases fitting TRBD1. V lost 2 bases and J lost 3; bases outside the gene matches: 5. Looked up from germline, CDR1 is LGHNA and CDR2 is YNFKEQ. The CDR3 is 15 amino acids. Here the CDR3 DNA reads TGTGCCAGCAGCCAATCGGCGACAGGGGGCTACGAGCAGTACTTC. It is translated as CASSQSATGGYEQYF.

This chain links TRBV5-5 with TRBJ2-1; 12 nucleotides agree with TRBD2. Germline V gene data show CDR1 as SGHKS and CDR2 as YYEKEE (reference sequence). The V segment lost 2 bases and the J segment 14 bases; nucleotides outside the gene matches: 8. The length of the CDR3 is 14 residues. Here the CDR3 reads CASSLAAASGGEFF. The CDR3 nucleotides read TGTGCCAGCAGCTTAGCCGCGGCTAGCGGGGGGGAGTTCTTC. The entire variable domain, with the rest obtained from reference TRBV5-5 and TRBJ2-1, is as follows: DAGVTQSPTHLIKTRGQQVTLRCSPISGHKSVSWYQQVLGQGPQFIFQYYEKEERGRGNFPDRFSARQFPNYSSELNVNALLLGDSALYLCASSLAAASGGEFFGPGTRLTVL.

V gene TRBV7-2 combines with J gene TRBJ2-7, with no clear D. CDR1 SGHTA and CDR2 FQGNSA come from the germline V gene. This CDR3 spans 14 amino acids. V dropped 1 base and J dropped 3 bases, with 10 bases sitting between them. CDR3 bases: TGTGCCAGCAGCTTAGTAGGGCGGATCTACGAGCAGTACTTC. This gives the protein CASSLVGRIYEQYF.

This chain uses TRBV6-2 or TRBV6-3 with TRBJ2-1; D uncertain. There are 14 residues in the CDR3. V was clipped by 8 bases and J by 3 bases, with 14 bases between them. The germline V gene has CDR1 MNHEY and CDR2 SVGEGT. The DNA for the CDR3 is TGTGCCAGCCGACCTCATTCAGTCTACAATGAGCAGTTCTTC. Translated: CASRPHSVYNEQFF.

The sample holds a few counts of this clonotype. The CDR3 loop reads CASSFDRLNTEAFF. In DNA form, the CDR3 reads TGTGCCAGCAGTTTCGACAGGTTGAACACTGAAGCTTTCTTT. V and J are TRBV27 and TRBJ1-1; possible D gene TRBD1, 6 bases. V gave up 3 bases and J gave up 0 bases, with 8 bases separating them. This CDR3 region has 14 residues. Germline V gene lookup returns CDR1 MNHEY and CDR2 SMNVEV (reference sequence).

V usage is TRBV20-1 and J usage is TRBJ2-7; 8 bases line up with TRBD2. The CDR3 sequence is 13 residues long. Germline trimming cut 5 bases from V and 0 bases from J; bases unmatched to any gene: 3. The germline CDR1 and CDR2 sequences are DFQATT and SNEGSKA (reference sequence). CDR3 amino acids: CSAGGGSSYEQYF. The CDR3 nucleotides are TGCAGTGCTGGCGGGGGGAGCTCCTACGAGCAGTACTTC.

Ten or more counts support this clonotype. The chain joins TRBV5-1 to TRBJ1-1; D is perhaps TRBD1 (5 bases). Germline values: CDR1 SGHRS, CDR2 YFSETQ. Deletions cut 0 bases from V and 1 base from J, with 10 bases between. The CDR3 consists of 15 residues. This CDR3 is CASSLGGAGNTEAFF. CDR3 nucleotide sequence: TGCGCCAGCAGCTTGGGAGGGGCCGGGAACACTGAAGCTTTCTTT. The whole variable domain, remainder taken from reference TRBV5-1 and TRBJ1-1, is KAGVTQTPRYLIKTRGQQVTLSCSPISGHRSVSWYQQTPGQGLQFLFEYFSETQRNKGNFPGRFSGRQFSNSRSEMNVSTLELGDSALYLCASSLGGAGNTEAFFGQGTRLTVV.

This clonotype was observed a handful of times. The J gene is TRBJ1-2, the V gene TRBV12-3 or TRBV12-4, with 8 nucleotides matching TRBD1. With V trimmed by 6 bases and J by 6 bases, 6 bases remained unmatched. The CDR3 is 13 amino acids. DNA for the CDR3: TGTGCCAGCAGACGGGCAGGGGGCGATGGCTACACCTTC. This sequence encodes CASRRAGGDGYTF.

The chain is built from TRBV5-1 and TRBJ2-1, with D uncertain. The germline V gene encodes CDR1 SGHRS and CDR2 YFSETQ. Deletions cut 1 base from V and 7 bases from J, with 24 bases between. The CDR3 has 18 residues. The CDR3 protein is CASSLSLGLGWATNEQFF. The CDR3 DNA is TGCGCCAGCAGCTTGTCTTTGGGTTTAGGGTGGGCTACGAATGAGCAGTTCTTC.

This clonotype occurred a few times. The chain couples TRBV5-1 to TRBJ1-3; the D gene is possibly TRBD1 (5 bases). The length of the CDR3 is 15 residues. Trimming shortened V by 5 bases and J by 0 bases, and 12 bases separated the two germline ends. Per the germline V gene, CDR1 is SGHRS and CDR2 is YFSETQ. The CDR3 protein is CASRPGTRSGNTIYF. The CDR3 DNA sequence: TGCGCCAGCAGGCCAGGGACCCGCTCTGGAAACACCATATATTTT.

In this sample, this clonotype turned up a few times. The rearrangement joins TRBV7-6 to TRBJ2-2; 7 bases fit TRBD2. V lost 2 bases and J lost 0; bases outside the gene matches: 9. CDR1 and CDR2 from the germline V gene are SGHVS and FNYEAQ. This CDR3 is built from 18 residues. This CDR3 reads CASSLRLGLGTNTGELFF. CDR3 coding DNA: TGTGCCAGCAGCTTAAGGCTAGGACTAGGCACGAACACCGGGGAGCTGTTTTTT.

A few counts support this clonotype. The chain couples TRBV5-1 to TRBJ2-7; the D gene is possibly TRBD1 (8 bases). V lost 3 bases and J 2 bases, leaving 21 bases between the germline ends. The germline V gene has CDR1 SGHRS and CDR2 YFSETQ. This CDR3 contains 17 residues. CDR3 region: CASSSQGGTGVPYEQYF. Here the CDR3 DNA reads TGCGCCAGCAGCTCCCAGGGAGGGACAGGTGTCCCCTACGAGCAGTACTTC.

The table lists this clonotype with a few counts. V and J are TRBV6-1 and TRBJ2-1; a possible D gene is TRBD1 (6 bases). In germline, CDR1 is MNHNS, CDR2 SASEGT. Trimming stripped 4 bases from V and 6 bases from J, with 19 bases between. The CDR3 runs 16 residues. Written as DNA, the CDR3 is TGTGCCAGCAGTGCCACTAGGGGGATAATCAGCAATGAGCAGTTCTTC. This translates into CASSATRGIISNEQFF.

This clonotype has only a few counts. The rearrangement uses TRBV15 and TRBJ1-2, with unresolved D. V was pared by 0 bases and J by 4 bases, with 15 bases between. The CDR3 has 16 residues. Looked up from germline, CDR1 is LNHNV and CDR2 is YYDKDF (reference sequence). The CDR3 bases are TGTGCCACCAGCAGAGAATCCGATTGGGCTACCTATGGCTACACCTTC. Residues: CATSRESDWATYGYTF.

This clonotype has more than one count but fewer than ten. This sequence joins TRBV20-1 and TRBJ1-1; no clear D. Trimming took 4 bases from V and 1 from J, leaving 13 bases between them. The CDR3 sequence is 14 residues long. Germline V lookup: CDR1 DFQATT, CDR2 SNEGSKA (reference sequence). CDR3: CSAILHSGNTEAFF. The CDR3 DNA follows: TGCAGTGCTATCCTTCACTCTGGGAACACTGAAGCTTTCTTT.

The sample holds a few counts of this clonotype. The V gene is TRBV9, the J gene TRBJ1-2; unclear D gene. The germline V gene encodes CDR1 SGDLS and CDR2 YYNGEE. V gave up 0 bases and J gave up 8 bases, with 14 bases separating them. This CDR3 has 14 residues. The CDR3 DNA is TGTGCCAGCAGCGTAGGGGAGGTGCCGGGGGGCTACACCTTC. Its protein is CASSVGEVPGGYTF.

This clonotype appeared many times. The CDR3 region has the DNA TGTGCCAGCAGCTTAGTTGCGTTCTCTAGCACAGATACGCAGTATTTT. As protein: CASSLVAFSSTDTQYF. This chain connects TRBV7-2 to TRBJ2-3; D call uncertain. V lost 1 base, J lost 0 bases, and 11 bases lay in between. The CDR3 is 16 residues long. Looked up from germline, CDR1 is SGHTA and CDR2 is FQGNSA. The full variable domain, in which reference TRBV7-2 and TRBJ2-3 provide the parts outside the CDR3, is GAGVSQSPSNKVTEKGKDVELRCDPISGHTALYWYRQSLGQGLEFLIYFQGNSAPDKSGLPSDRFSAERTGGSVSTLTIQRTQQEDSAVYLCASSLVAFSSTDTQYFGPGTRLTVL.

The V gene is TRBV7-7, the J gene TRBJ2-2; 10 bases fit TRBD1. In germline, CDR1 is SSHAT, CDR2 FNYEAQ (reference sequence). The CDR3 sequence is 16 residues long. The trim removed 5 bases at V and 4 bases at J, leaving 7 bases unmatched. The CDR3: CASSPDRGLGTGELFF. DNA of the CDR3: TGTGCCAGCAGCCCTGACAGGGGGCTAGGCACCGGGGAGCTGTTTTTT.

This clonotype has only a few counts. The V gene is TRBV12-3 or TRBV12-4, the J gene TRBJ2-1; D assignment may be TRBD1 or TRBD2 (6 bases each). This CDR3 is 15 amino acids long. V lost 6 bases, J lost 2 bases, and 14 bases lay in between. Written as DNA, the CDR3 is TGTGCCAGCAGGACGGGGGCCGAGACCTACAATGAGCAGTTCTTC. It codes for CASRTGAETYNEQFF.